This T cell receptor (beta chain) originates from a study of blood T cell repertoires in COVID-19. At the level of the study: The study drew acute and convalescent COVID-19 samples from the United States, Italy and Spain. PBMCs, B-cell-depleted T cells, or T cells provided the cDNA or gDNA that made up the material.

In the authors' methods: Amplified reference gene primers provided the basis for estimating nucleated cell counts. The assay was immunoSEQ multiplex PCR, and TCRdb's table has in-frame clones only and misses some. For V, J and clone size, that table is used; D and trimming come from the DNA. The table records roughly 100,000 clones, around 86% of them present only once. The V segment lost 5 bases and the J segment 5 bases; nucleotides outside the gene matches: 8. Germline lookup yields CDR1 SGHTA and CDR2 FQGTGA. This CDR3 is 14 amino acids long. Sequencing was carried out using peripheral blood. This receptor was identified in a man between 50 and 59 years old with acute or convalescent COVID-19. V and J are TRBV7-3 and TRBJ1-1, with TRBD1 matching 7 bases. CDR3 protein: CASSPQGGRTEAFF. CDR3 nucleotide sequence: TGTGCCAGCAGCCCCCAGGGGGGAAGAACTGAAGCTTTCTTT.